This TCR beta chain appears in the sequencing data of a study of blood T cell repertoires in COVID-19. Turning to the study itself: The origin of the acute and convalescent COVID-19 samples was the United States, Italy and Spain. Sources were T cells, B-cell-depleted T cells, or PBMCs; the material itself was cDNA or gDNA.

Germline assignment: CDR1 SGHRS and CDR2 YFSETQ. Unmatched junction bases numbered 7, after V lost 0 bases and J lost 5 bases. The CDR3 has 16 residues. This table comes from immunoSEQ multiplex PCR, and its TCRdb copy is limited to in-frame clones, with some not included. The table records 150,000 to 200,000 clones, about 87% of them present only once. Seattle patients were enrolled during active infection and followed longitudinally. Sample: peripheral blood. The rearrangement uses TRBV5-1 and TRBJ2-5; 10 bases match TRBD2. This TCR was recovered from an older woman with COVID-19, enrolled during active disease. This CDR3 is CASSLAPAGGRETQYF. CDR3 in DNA: TGCGCCAGCAGCTTGGCCCCAGCGGGGGGGCGGGAGACCCAGTACTTC.